Shown below are 5 T cell receptor beta chains from a single sample sequenced in a study of T-cell memory formation after mild COVID-19. A single record per CDR3 protein comes from TCRdb applying MiXCR to the 5' RACE reads. Of 200,000 to 300,000 distinct CDR3 sequences detected, approximately 15% appear once; the ten largest clones hold approximately 2.1%. What was sequenced was PBMCs or a T cell subset sorted from them (not recorded which). The receptors stem from an adult woman who had mild COVID-19 (a few samples of this study predate the infection). Cell type and time point are not known.

The chain links TRBV6-2 or TRBV6-3 to TRBJ2-2, with no clear D. Germline values: CDR1 MNHEY, CDR2 SVGEGT. There are 14 residues in the CDR3. V gave up 2 bases and J gave up 7 bases, with 11 bases separating them. CDR3 sequence reads: CASSYHSPGGELFF. As DNA, the CDR3 is TGTGCCAGCAGTTACCATAGCCCGGGCGGGGAGCTGTTTTTT.

The CDR3 loop reads CASSLVLGANVLTF. As DNA, the CDR3 is TGTGCCAGCAGCTTAGTCCTTGGGGCCAACGTCCTGACTTTC. The chain employs TRBV7-9 and TRBJ2-6; D call uncertain. Per the germline V gene, CDR1 is SEHNR and CDR2 is FQNEAQ (reference sequence). The CDR3 extends over 14 amino acids. V was clipped by 1 base and J by 3 bases, with 4 bases between them.

This clonotype has at least ten counts. The V call is TRBV7-9, the J call TRBJ2-5; D is uncertain. V was pared by 3 bases and J by 4 bases, with 6 bases between. The CDR3 consists of 12 residues. The germline V gene has CDR1 SEHNR and CDR2 FQNEAQ (reference sequence). The CDR3 sequence is CASSFSGETQYF. CDR3 DNA: TGTGCCAGCAGCTTTTCCGGAGAGACCCAGTACTTC.

The gene calls are TRBV4-2 and TRBJ2-7; D is uncertain. There are 13 residues in the CDR3. The germline CDR1 and CDR2 sequences are LGHNA and YNFKEQ. Trimming removed 2 bases at V and 5 bases at J, with 10 bases between. For the CDR3, the DNA is TGTGCCAGCAGCCAAATTGGGATGGACGAGCAGTACTTC. Translated: CASSQIGMDEQYF.

The rearrangement links TRBV6-1 to TRBJ1-1, with TRBD1 as a possible D gene (6 bases). CDR1 and CDR2 from the germline V gene are MNHNS and SASEGT. This CDR3 is 14 amino acids long. Trimming took off 6 bases at V and 7 bases at J, with 18 bases between the two ends. The CDR3 coding sequence is TGTGCCAGCAGCGGCAGGGGAGGGACACTTGAAGCTTTCTTT. Its translation: CASSGRGGTLEAFF.